This record looks at one TCR beta chain sequence and its context. Sequence at one end of the junction differs from germline and may be a read error. The data were taken from a study of tumor-infiltrating lymphocytes in primary liver carcinoma. It was from 20-30 mg of unsorted bulk tissue that RNA and DNA were co-extracted. Every single tumor sample held over 85% viable tumor cells. Making TCR beta cDNA involved approximately 0.5 ug total RNA and a constant-region primer. Library construction for TCR beta comprised three nested multiplex PCR rounds performed with slightly modified ARM-PCR. A C-beta reverse primer was combined with TRBV1-TRBV30 forward primers in the first two PCR rounds, and each round had around 11 cycles. Via MiXCR, TCRdb re-called the multiplex PCR reads, giving one row per CDR3 protein. The table shows roughly 57,000 distinct CDR3 sequences, with less than 75% occurring only once.

The CDR3 is 14 amino acids. This chain connects TRBV12-3 or TRBV12-4 to TRBJ1-2; the D gene is possibly TRBD1 (5 bases). This receptor was identified in a middle-aged man with primary liver carcinoma and hepatitis B virus infection. The sample consisted of liver tumor tissue from sampling region 2. The subset is: tumor region T2, inferior pole. CDR3 sequence: CANSLRGVDYGYTF. For the CDR3, the DNA is TGTGCCAACAGTTTAAGGGGCGTCGACTATGGCTACACCTTC.